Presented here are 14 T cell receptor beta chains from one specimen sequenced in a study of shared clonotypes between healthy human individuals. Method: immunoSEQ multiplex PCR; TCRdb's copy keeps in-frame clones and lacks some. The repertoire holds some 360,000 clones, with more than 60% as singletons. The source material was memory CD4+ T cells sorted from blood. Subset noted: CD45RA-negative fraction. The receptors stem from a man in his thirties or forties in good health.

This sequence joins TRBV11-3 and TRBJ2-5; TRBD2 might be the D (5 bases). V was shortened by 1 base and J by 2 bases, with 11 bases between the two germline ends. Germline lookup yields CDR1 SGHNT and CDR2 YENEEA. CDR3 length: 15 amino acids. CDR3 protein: CASSLGAGSQETQYF. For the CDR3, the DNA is TGTGCCAGCAGCTTAGGGGCGGGCTCACAAGAGACCCAGTACTTC. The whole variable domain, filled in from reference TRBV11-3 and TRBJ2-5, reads EAGVVQSPRYKIIEKKQPVAFWCNPISGHNTLYWYLQNLGQGPELLIRYENEEAVDDSQLPKDRFSAERLKGVDSTLKIQPAELGDSAVYLCASSLGAGSQETQYFGPGTRLLVL.

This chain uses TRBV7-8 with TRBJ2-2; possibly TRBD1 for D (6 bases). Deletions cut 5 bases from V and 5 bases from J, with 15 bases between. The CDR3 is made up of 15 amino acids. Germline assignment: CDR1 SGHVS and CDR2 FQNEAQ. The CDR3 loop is CASSTPDRKTGELFF. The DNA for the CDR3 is TGTGCCAGCAGCACCCCGGACAGAAAGACCGGGGAGCTGTTTTTT.

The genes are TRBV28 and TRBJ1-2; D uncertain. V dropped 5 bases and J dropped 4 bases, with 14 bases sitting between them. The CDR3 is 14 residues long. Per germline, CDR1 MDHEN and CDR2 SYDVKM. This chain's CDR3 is CASSTGLLGYGYTF. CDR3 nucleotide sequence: TGTGCCAGCAGTACCGGGCTACTGGGCTATGGCTACACCTTC.

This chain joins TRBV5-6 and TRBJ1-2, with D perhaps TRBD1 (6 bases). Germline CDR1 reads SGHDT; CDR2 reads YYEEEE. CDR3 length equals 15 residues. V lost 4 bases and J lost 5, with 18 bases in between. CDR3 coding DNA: TGTGCCAGCAGCAAAGGACAAGGGGGACGATATGGCTACACCTTC. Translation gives CASSKGQGGRYGYTF.

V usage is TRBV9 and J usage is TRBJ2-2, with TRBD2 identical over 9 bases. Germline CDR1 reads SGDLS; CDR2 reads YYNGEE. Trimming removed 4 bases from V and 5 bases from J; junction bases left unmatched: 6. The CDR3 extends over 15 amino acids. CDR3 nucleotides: TGTGCCAGCAGCATTAGCGGGAGTGTTACCGGGGAGCTGTTTTTT. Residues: CASSISGSVTGELFF.

The CDR3 sequence is CASSSKAGDHGYTF. DNA of the CDR3: TGTGCCAGCAGTTCAAAGGCAGGGGATCATGGCTACACCTTC. This chain joins TRBV7-6 and TRBJ1-2; the D gene is possibly TRBD1 (6 bases). Trimming took off 6 bases at V and 6 bases at J, with 17 bases between the two ends. The CDR3 spans 14 residues. Germline V gene data show CDR1 as SGHVS and CDR2 as FNYEAQ.

The CDR3 protein is CASRQPGHLPRDHEQYF. In DNA form, the CDR3 reads TGTGCCAGCAGGCAACCGGGACACCTGCCGAGGGACCACGAGCAGTACTTC. The J gene is TRBJ2-5, the V gene TRBV2; the D gene is possibly TRBD1 (6 bases). Judging by the DNA end, TRBJ2-7 fits better; the J call may be wrong. The CDR3 has 17 residues. Germline V gene lookup returns CDR1 SNHLY and CDR2 FYNNEI.

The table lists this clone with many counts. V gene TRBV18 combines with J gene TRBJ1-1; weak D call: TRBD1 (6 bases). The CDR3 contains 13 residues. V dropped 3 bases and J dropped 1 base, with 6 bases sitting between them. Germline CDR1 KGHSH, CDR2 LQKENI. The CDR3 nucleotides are TGTGCCAGCTCACCGGGACAGAACACTGAAGCTTTCTTT. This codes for CASSPGQNTEAFF. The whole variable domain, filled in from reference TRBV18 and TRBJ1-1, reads NAGVMQNPRHLVRRRGQEARLRCSPMKGHSHVYWYRQLPEEGLKFMVYLQKENIIDESGMPKERFSAEFPKEGPSILRIQQVVRGDSAAYFCASSPGQNTEAFFGQGTRLTVV.

CDR3 DNA sequence: TGTGCCAGCAGTGACGTGTTGCGAGCTCTCTCCTACGAGCAGTACTTC. Translated, it gives CASSDVLRALSYEQYF. The chain uses TRBV6-1 and TRBJ2-7, with D unclear. CDR1 and CDR2 from the germline V gene are MNHNS and SASEGT. There are 16 residues in the CDR3. V was pared by 3 bases and J by 0 bases, with 15 bases between.

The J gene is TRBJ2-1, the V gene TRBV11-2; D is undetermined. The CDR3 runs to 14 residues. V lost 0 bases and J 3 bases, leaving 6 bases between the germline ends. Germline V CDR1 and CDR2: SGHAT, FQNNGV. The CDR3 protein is CASSLDYSYNEQFF. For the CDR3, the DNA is TGTGCCAGCAGCTTAGACTATAGCTACAATGAGCAGTTCTTC.

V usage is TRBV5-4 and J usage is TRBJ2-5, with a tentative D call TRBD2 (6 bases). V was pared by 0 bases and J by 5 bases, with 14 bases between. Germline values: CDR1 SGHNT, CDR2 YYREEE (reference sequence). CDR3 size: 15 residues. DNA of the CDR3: TGTGCCAGCAGCTTGGAGGCGGGGCGCGGTGAGACCCAGTACTTC. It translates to CASSLEAGRGETQYF.

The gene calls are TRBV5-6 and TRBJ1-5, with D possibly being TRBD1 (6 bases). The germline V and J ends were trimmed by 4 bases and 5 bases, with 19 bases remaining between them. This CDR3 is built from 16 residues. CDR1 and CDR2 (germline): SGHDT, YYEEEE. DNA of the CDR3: TGTGCCAGCAGCGGGGGTAACAGGGCAATCGATCAGCCCCAGCATTTT. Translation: CASSGGNRAIDQPQHF.

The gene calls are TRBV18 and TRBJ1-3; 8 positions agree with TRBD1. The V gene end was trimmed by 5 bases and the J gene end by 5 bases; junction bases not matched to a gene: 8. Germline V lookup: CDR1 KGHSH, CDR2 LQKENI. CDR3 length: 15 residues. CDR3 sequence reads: CASSGSGTGRNTIYF. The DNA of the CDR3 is TGTGCCAGCTCAGGATCAGGGACAGGACGAAACACCATATATTTT.

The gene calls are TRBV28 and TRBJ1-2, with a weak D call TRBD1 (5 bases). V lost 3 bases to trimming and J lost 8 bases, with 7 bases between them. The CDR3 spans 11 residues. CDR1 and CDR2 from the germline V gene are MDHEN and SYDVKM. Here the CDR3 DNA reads TGTGCCAGCAGTTTTCAGGGAGGCTACACCTTC. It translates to CASSFQGGYTF.